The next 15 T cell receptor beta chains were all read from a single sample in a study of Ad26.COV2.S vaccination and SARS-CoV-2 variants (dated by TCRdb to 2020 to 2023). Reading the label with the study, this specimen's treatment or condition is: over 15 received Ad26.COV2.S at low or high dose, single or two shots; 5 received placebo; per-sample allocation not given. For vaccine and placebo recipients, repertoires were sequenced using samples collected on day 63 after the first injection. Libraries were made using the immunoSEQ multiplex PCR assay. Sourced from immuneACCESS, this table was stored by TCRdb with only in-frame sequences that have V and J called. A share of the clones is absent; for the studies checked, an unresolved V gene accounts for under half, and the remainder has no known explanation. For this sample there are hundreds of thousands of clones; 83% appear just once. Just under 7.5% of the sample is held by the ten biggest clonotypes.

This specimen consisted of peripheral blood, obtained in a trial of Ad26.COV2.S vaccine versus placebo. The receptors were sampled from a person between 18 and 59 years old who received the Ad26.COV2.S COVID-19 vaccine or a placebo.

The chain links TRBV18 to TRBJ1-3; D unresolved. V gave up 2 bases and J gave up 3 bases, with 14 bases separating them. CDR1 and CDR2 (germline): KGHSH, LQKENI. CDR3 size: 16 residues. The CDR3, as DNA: TGTGCCAGCTCACCATCCGGCAGGCGTGTTGGAAACACCATATATTTT. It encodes CASSPSGRRVGNTIYF. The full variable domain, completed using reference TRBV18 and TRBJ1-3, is NAGVMQNPRHLVRRRGQEARLRCSPMKGHSHVYWYRQLPEEGLKFMVYLQKENIIDESGMPKERFSAEFPKEGPSILRIQQVVRGDSAAYFCASSPSGRRVGNTIYFGEGSWLTVV.

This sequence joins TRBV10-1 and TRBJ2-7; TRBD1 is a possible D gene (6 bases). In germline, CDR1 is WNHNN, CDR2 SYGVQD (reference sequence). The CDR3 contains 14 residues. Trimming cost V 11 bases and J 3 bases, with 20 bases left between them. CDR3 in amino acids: CAPGPGTRNYEQYF. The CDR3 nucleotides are TGCGCCCCTGGCCCAGGGACAAGAAACTACGAGCAGTACTTC.

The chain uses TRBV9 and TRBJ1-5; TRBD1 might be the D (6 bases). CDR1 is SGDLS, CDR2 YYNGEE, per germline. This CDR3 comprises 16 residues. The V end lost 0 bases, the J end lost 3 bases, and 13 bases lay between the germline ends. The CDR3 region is CASSVVAGDTNQPQHF. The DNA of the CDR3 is TGTGCCAGCAGCGTAGTTGCGGGGGACACCAATCAGCCCCAGCATTTT.

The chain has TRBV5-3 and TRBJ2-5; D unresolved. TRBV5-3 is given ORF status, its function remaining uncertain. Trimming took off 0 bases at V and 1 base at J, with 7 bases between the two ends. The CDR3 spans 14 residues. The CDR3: CARSLAVAQETQYF. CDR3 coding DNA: TGTGCCAGAAGCTTGGCTGTAGCCCAAGAGACCCAGTACTTC.

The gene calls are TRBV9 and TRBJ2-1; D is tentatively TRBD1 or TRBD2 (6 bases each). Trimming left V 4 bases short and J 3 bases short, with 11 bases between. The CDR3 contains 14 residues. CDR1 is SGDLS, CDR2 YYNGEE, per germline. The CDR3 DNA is TGTGCCAGCAGCCTCGGGGGCCACTACAATGAGCAGTTCTTC. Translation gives CASSLGGHYNEQFF.

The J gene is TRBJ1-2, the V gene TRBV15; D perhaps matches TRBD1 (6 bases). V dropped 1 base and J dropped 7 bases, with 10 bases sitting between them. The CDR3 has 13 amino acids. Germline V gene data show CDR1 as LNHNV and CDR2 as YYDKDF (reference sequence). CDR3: CATSRAGASGYTF. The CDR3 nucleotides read TGTGCCACCAGCAGAGCAGGGGCAAGTGGCTACACCTTC.

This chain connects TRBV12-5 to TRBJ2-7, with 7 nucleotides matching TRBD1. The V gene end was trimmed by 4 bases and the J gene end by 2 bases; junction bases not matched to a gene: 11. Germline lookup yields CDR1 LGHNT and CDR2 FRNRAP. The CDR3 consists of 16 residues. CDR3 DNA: TGTGCTAGTGGTTCCCCTGGACAGGTACCTACCTACGAGCAGTACTTC. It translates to CASGSPGQVPTYEQYF.

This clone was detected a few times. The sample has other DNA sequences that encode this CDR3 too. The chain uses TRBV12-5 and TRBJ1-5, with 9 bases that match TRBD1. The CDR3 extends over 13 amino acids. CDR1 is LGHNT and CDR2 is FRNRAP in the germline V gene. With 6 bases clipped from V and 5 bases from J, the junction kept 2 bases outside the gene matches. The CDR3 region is CASGDRGDQPQHF. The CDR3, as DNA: TGTGCTAGTGGGGACAGGGGTGATCAGCCCCAGCATTTT.

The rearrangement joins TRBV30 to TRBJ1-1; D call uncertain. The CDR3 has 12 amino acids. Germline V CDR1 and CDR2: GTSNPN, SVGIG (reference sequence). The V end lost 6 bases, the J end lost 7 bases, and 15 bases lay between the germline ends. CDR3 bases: TGTGCCTGTTTACGGACCGACATTGAAGCTTTCTTT. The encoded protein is CACLRTDIEAFF.

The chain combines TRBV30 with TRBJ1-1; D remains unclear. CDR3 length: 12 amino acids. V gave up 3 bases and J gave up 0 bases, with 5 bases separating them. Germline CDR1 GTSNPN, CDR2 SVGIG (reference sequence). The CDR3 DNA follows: TGTGCCTGGAGCCCCCTGAACACTGAAGCTTTCTTT. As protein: CAWSPLNTEAFF.

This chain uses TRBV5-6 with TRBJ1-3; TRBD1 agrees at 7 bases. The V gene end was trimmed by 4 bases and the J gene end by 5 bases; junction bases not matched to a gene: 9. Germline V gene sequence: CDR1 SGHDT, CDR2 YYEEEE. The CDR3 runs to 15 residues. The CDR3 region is CASSPGQARRNTIYF. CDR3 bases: TGTGCCAGCAGCCCTGGACAGGCTAGAAGAAACACCATATATTTT.

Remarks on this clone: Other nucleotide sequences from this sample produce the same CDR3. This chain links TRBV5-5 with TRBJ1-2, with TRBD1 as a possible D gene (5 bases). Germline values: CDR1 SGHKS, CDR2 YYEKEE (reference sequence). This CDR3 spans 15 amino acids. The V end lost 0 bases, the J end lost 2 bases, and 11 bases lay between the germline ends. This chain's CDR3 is CASSLGGSLNYGYTF. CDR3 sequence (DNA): TGTGCCAGCAGCTTGGGGGGCTCCCTCAACTATGGCTACACCTTC.

CDR3 bases: TGCGCCAGCAGCCTCGTCTCCCGGAGGGGCCCTGAAGCTTTCTTT. It is translated as CASSLVSRRGPEAFF. The chain employs TRBV5-1 and TRBJ1-1; tentative D call: TRBD1 (5 bases). Germline CDR1 reads SGHRS; CDR2 reads YFSETQ. CDR3 length equals 15 residues. Trimming left V 4 bases short and J 6 bases short, with 19 bases between. The complete variable domain, with remaining parts taken from reference TRBV5-1 and TRBJ1-1, reads KAGVTQTPRYLIKTRGQQVTLSCSPISGHRSVSWYQQTPGQGLQFLFEYFSETQRNKGNFPGRFSGRQFSNSRSEMNVSTLELGDSALYLCASSLVSRRGPEAFFGQGTRLTVV.

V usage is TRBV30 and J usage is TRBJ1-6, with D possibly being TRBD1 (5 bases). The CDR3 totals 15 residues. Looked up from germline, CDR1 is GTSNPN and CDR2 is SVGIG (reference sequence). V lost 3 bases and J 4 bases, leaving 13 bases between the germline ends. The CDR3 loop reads CAWRTPGLYNSPLHF. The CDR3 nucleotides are TGTGCCTGGAGGACTCCGGGACTGTATAATTCACCCCTCCACTTT.

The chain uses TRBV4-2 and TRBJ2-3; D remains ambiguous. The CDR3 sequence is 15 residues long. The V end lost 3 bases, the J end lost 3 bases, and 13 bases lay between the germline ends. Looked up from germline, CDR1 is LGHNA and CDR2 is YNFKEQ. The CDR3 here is CASSQGIPETDTQYF. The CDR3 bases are TGTGCCAGCAGCCAGGGAATACCGGAAACAGATACGCAGTATTTT.